A selection of T cell receptor beta chains follows, all from one sample in a study of T cell clonotyping in hematopoietic cell transplantation. TCRdb's table, derived via immunoSEQ multiplex PCR, lists solely in-frame clones and lacks some. In the table there are a few thousand clones, 90% of which are singletons. The input for sequencing was peripheral blood mononuclear cells, taken 100 days after allogeneic stem cell transplant. These receptors were collected from a female patient aged 50 to 60 who had an allogeneic stem cell transplant from an unrelated donor, so T cells may come from the graft donor. Some clones in this sample may be carry-over from other donors' samples. CDR3s include the opening cysteine and the closing phenylalanine or tryptophan. Each record gives: clone size, CDR3 length, D gene, V gene, J gene, CDR3 protein, CDR3 DNA. A D gene is named only where the DNA matches it firmly. Clone sizes are given selectively: once, few, many, or a class where the clone is expanded.

NA,15,TRBD2,TRBV5-1,TRBJ2-1,CASSLGLAGYNEQFF,TGCGCCAGCAGCTTAGGACTAGCGGGGTACAATGAGCAGTTCTTC
NA,13,NA,TRBV7-9,TRBJ1-4,CASSLERQSKLFF,TGTGCCAGCAGCTTAGAAAGACAGTCTAAACTGTTTTTT
NA,16,NA,TRBV9,TRBJ1-3,CASSVRGDRTGNTIYF,TGTGCCAGCAGCGTCCGGGGAGACCGCACTGGAAACACCATATATTTT
NA,16,NA,TRBV7-3,TRBJ1-1,CASSPKGGRQRTEAFF,TGTGCCAGCAGCCCTAAAGGGGGGCGGCAGCGGACTGAAGCTTTCTTT
NA,14,NA,TRBV25-1,TRBJ2-7,CASSPRTGRHEQYF,TGTGCCAGCAGCCCTCGGACGGGCAGGCACGAGCAGTACTTC
NA,13,NA,TRBV2,TRBJ1-5,CASRVRIGQPQHF,TGTGCCAGCAGGGTCCGTATTGGGCAGCCCCAGCATTTT
NA,12,NA,TRBV7-9,TRBJ2-3,CASRQGTDTQYF,TGTGCCAGTCGACAGGGCACAGATACGCAGTATTTT
NA,15,NA,TRBV19,TRBJ2-2,CASSIAGVDTGELFF,TGTGCCAGTAGTATCGCAGGGGTAGACACCGGGGAGCTGTTTTTT
NA,13,NA,TRBV6-4,TRBJ1-5,CASSEDGNQPQHF,TGTGCCAGCAGTGAAGACGGCAATCAGCCCCAGCATTTT
NA,15,NA,TRBV7-2,TRBJ1-1,CASSLEPVMNTEAFF,TGTGCCAGCAGCTTAGAACCGGTAATGAACACTGAAGCTTTCTTT
few,12,NA,TRBV19,TRBJ1-5,CASSIGIQPQHF,TGTGCCAGTAGTATAGGGATTCAGCCCCAGCATTTT
NA,14,NA,TRBV2,TRBJ1-5,CASSERQGRQPQHF,TGTGCCAGCAGTGAGAGGCAGGGAAGGCAGCCCCAGCATTTT
NA,13,NA,TRBV30,TRBJ1-2,CAWMGPSRYGYTF,TGTGCCTGGATGGGGCCGAGCCGCTATGGCTACACCTTC
NA,15,NA,TRBV7-6,TRBJ1-3,CASSLGHAQQNTIYF,TGTGCCAGCAGCTTAGGTCACGCCCAACAAAACACCATATATTTT
NA,13,NA,TRBV19,TRBJ1-1,CASSFQQNTEAFF,TGTGCCAGTAGTTTCCAACAGAACACTGAAGCTTTCTTT
NA,16,NA,TRBV7-8,TRBJ1-4,CASSFQFPTTNEKLFF,TGTGCCAGCAGCTTTCAATTCCCGACAACTAATGAAAAACTGTTTTTT
few,13,NA,TRBV7-9,TRBJ1-5,CASSLGRNQPQHF,TGTGCCAGCAGCTTGGGGCGCAATCAGCCCCAGCATTTT
NA,17,TRBD2,TRBV10-1,TRBJ2-5,CASSERAGTSEQETQYF,TGCGCCAGCAGTGAGCGGGCCGGGACTAGCGAACAAGAGACCCAGTACTTC
NA,15,NA,TRBV6-1,TRBJ1-6,CASRQTETYNSPLHF,TGTGCCAGCAGGCAGACAGAGACCTATAATTCACCCCTCCACTTT
large,16,NA,TRBV14,TRBJ1-2,CASSQDPGAAGYGYTF,TGTGCCAGCAGCCAAGATCCCGGGGCAGCGGGCTATGGCTACACCTTC
NA,15,NA,TRBV6-1,TRBJ2-2,CATQPLTVNTGELFF,TGTGCCACGCAACCTTTGACGGTAAACACCGGGGAGCTGTTTTTT
NA,15,TRBD2,TRBV12-5,TRBJ2-1,CAASPTSDSYNEQFF,TGTGCTGCCTCACCAACTAGCGACTCCTACAATGAGCAGTTCTTC
few,12,NA,TRBV7-2,TRBJ1-6,CASSLASVTLHF,TGTGCCAGCAGCTTAGCAAGCGTCACCCTCCACTTT
NA,14,NA,TRBV7-6,TRBJ1-1,CASSLDSRNTEAFF,TGTGCCAGCAGCTTAGACTCCCGGAACACTGAAGCTTTCTTT
NA,14,NA,TRBV7-2,TRBJ1-1,CASSFSGVSTEAFF,TGTGCCAGCAGCTTTAGCGGGGTAAGCACTGAAGCTTTCTTT
NA,11,NA,TRBV14,TRBJ2-5,CASRGQETQYF,TGTGCCAGCCGGGGCCAAGAGACCCAGTACTTC
NA,16,TRBD2,TRBV2,TRBJ2-2,CASRNGLAGVTGELFF,TGTGCCAGCAGAAACGGTCTAGCGGGAGTGACCGGGGAGCTGTTTTTT
NA,14,NA,TRBV6-1,TRBJ2-5,CASSLTGIQETQYF,TGTGCCAGCAGCCTTACAGGGATCCAAGAGACCCAGTACTTC
NA,14,NA,TRBV19,TRBJ2-7,CASSIGHVNYEQYF,TGTGCCAGTAGTATAGGGCACGTTAACTACGAGCAGTACTTC
NA,13,NA,TRBV7-2,TRBJ1-2,CASSLVRRGGSTF,TGTGCCAGCAGCTTAGTCCGGCGGGGAGGGAGCACCTTC
NA,12,NA,TRBV30,TRBJ2-7,CAWNLGPYEQYF,TGTGCCTGGAATTTAGGGCCCTACGAGCAGTACTTC
few,13,TRBD1,TRBV6-5,TRBJ2-7,CASKGQGSYEQYF,TGTGCCAGCAAGGGACAGGGAAGCTACGAGCAGTACTTC
NA,15,NA,TRBV6-4,TRBJ2-1,CASSEGEGTYNEQFF,TGTGCCAGCAGCGAGGGGGAGGGTACCTACAATGAGCAGTTCTTC
NA,19,TRBD1,TRBV9,TRBJ2-3,CASSVGLGQNLVSTDTQYF,TGTGCCAGCAGCGTAGGGTTGGGACAGAACCTCGTTAGCACAGATACGCAGTATTTT
NA,15,NA,TRBV4-1,TRBJ1-1,CASSQVGQRNTEAFF,TGCGCCAGCAGCCAAGTGGGGCAGAGAAACACTGAAGCTTTCTTT
NA,16,TRBD1,TRBV27,TRBJ1-1,CASSLLVGGGNTEAFF,TGTGCCAGCAGTTTATTGGTAGGGGGCGGCAACACTGAAGCTTTCTTT
NA,15,NA,TRBV7-8,TRBJ2-7,CASSSTGLQTHEQYF,TGTGCCAGCAGCTCCACGGGACTTCAGACCCACGAGCAGTACTTC
NA,13,TRBD1,TRBV2,TRBJ1-2,CASRTGGNYGYTF,TGTGCCTCCCGAACAGGGGGGAACTATGGCTACACCTTC
NA,16,TRBD2,TRBV5-1,TRBJ2-3,CASSRQASGGADTQYF,TGCGCCAGCAGCCGCCAGGCTAGCGGGGGGGCCGATACGCAGTATTTT
NA,14,NA,TRBV6-5,TRBJ2-7,CASKLGISSYEQYF,TGTGCCAGCAAACTTGGGATTAGCTCCTACGAGCAGTACTTC
NA,14,TRBD1,TRBV11-2,TRBJ1-2,CASTGDSGNYGYTF,TGTGCCAGCACAGGGGACAGCGGTAACTATGGCTACACCTTC
NA,16,NA,TRBV30,TRBJ2-5,CAWSVQKAIWQETQYF,TGTGCCTGGAGTGTACAAAAGGCCATATGGCAGGAGACCCAGTACTTC
NA,19,NA,TRBV10-1,TRBJ2-7,CANPVGEEDGAPLPLEQYF,TGCGCCAACCCAGTTGGGGAGGAGGACGGCGCACCCCTGCCTCTGGAGCAGTACTTC
NA,17,NA,TRBV5-1,TRBJ2-7,CASSLGTGAFAPPEQYF,TGCGCCAGCAGCTTGGGTACAGGCGCCTTTGCTCCTCCCGAGCAGTACTTC
NA,12,NA,TRBV25-1,TRBJ1-2,CASSLGVRGYTF,TGTGCCAGCAGCCTCGGAGTGCGTGGCTACACCTTC
NA,14,TRBD1,TRBV7-9,TRBJ1-2,CASNPGTGFGGYTF,TGTGCCAGCAACCCTGGGACAGGGTTTGGTGGCTACACCTTC
few,16,NA,TRBV7-6,TRBJ2-3,CASSAIIQGYTDTQYF,TGTGCCAGCAGCGCCATCATCCAGGGTTACACAGATACGCAGTATTTT
NA,14,TRBD2,TRBV10-3,TRBJ2-2,CAISAETSAGELFF,TGTGCCATCAGTGCTGAGACTAGCGCCGGGGAGCTGTTTTTT